This T cell receptor (beta chain) was identified in a study of cytomegalovirus exposure and HLA in healthy donors. On the study more broadly: Earlier, roughly 180 million T cells were analyzed, and 117 million unique TCR beta sequences were found among them.

Study findings and constraints: Serostatus for CMV was the only available immune exposure information.

The V gene's germline CDR1 is MGHRA and CDR2 YSYEKL. The CDR3 loop spans 16 amino acids. Between the trimmed V and J ends, which lost 0 bases and 0 bases, there was a span of 9 bases. Points on this clone: Its target is not known.

PCR used 60 Vbeta primers and 13 Jbeta primers. Using immunoSEQ multiplex PCR, the repertoire was profiled, and TCRdb retains in-frame clones only, with some absent. The sample consists of about 200,000 clones, almost 80% of them appearing once. The receptor comes from a male donor in good health and CMV-seronegative. The rearrangement links TRBV4-1 to TRBJ1-3; D is ambiguous. Source material: PBMCs. The CDR3 DNA follows: TGCGCCAGCAGCCAAGAAAATATATTCTCTGGAAACACCATATATTTT. Translation gives CASSQENIFSGNTIYF.